Listed below are T cell receptor beta chains from one sample, sequenced in a study of technical replicates of blood from several donors. Here immunoSEQ multiplex PCR was the method, and the copy in TCRdb shows in-frame clones only, minus some. The sample has roughly 71,000 clones; roughly 95% are singletons. The sample was T cells isolated from PBMCs. These receptors were taken from a human donor in good health. Both conserved end residues are part of each CDR3. The D gene is left open where the match is weak. A row's size may be missing; if present it is once, few, many or a size class.

j_call clone_size v_call cdr3_length d_call cdr3_nt cdr3_aa
TRBJ2-7 . TRBV4-2 14 . TGTGCCAGCAGCCATCCAGGCGCCGCTTCCGAGCAGTACTTC CASSHPGAASEQYF
TRBJ2-5 . TRBV5-4 13 . TGTGCCAGCAGCACCGGACAGACAGAGACCCAGTACTTC CASSTGQTETQYF
TRBJ2-2 once TRBV10-3 18 TRBD2 TGTGCCATCAGCCTCGGACTCAGCGGGGGGGCCGGAGGCGGGGAGCTGTTTTTT CAISLGLSGGAGGGELFF
TRBJ2-7 . TRBV28 14 TRBD2 TGTGCCAGCAGTTTATCGGGACTAGCCTACGAGCAGTACTTC CASSLSGLAYEQYF
TRBJ2-5 . TRBV28 15 . TGTGCCAGCAGACGCCGGGGGGCACGGCAAGAGACCCAGTACTTC CASRRRGARQETQYF
TRBJ1-1 . TRBV6-4 15 . TGTGCCAGCAGTCCCGGGAGGGGCCTGAACACTGAAGCTTTCTTT CASSPGRGLNTEAFF
TRBJ2-1 . TRBV27 14 . TGTGCCAGCAGTTTATCTAGCGCTGACAATGAGCAGTTCTTC CASSLSSADNEQFF
TRBJ1-1 . TRBV5-1 13 TRBD1 TGCGCCAGCAGCCCTGCACAGGGGACTGAAGCTTTCTTT CASSPAQGTEAFF
TRBJ2-1 . TRBV6-5 15 TRBD2 TGTGCCAGCAGCCCTAGCGGGGTCGGTAGGAATGAGCAGTTCTTC CASSPSGVGRNEQFF
TRBJ2-5 . TRBV6-5 15 TRBD2 TGTGCCAGCAGTTACTCGGCTCGCGGGAGAGAGACCCAGTACTTC CASSYSARGRETQYF
TRBJ2-7 . TRBV6-1 14 TRBD1 TGTGCCAGCAGTGGAACAGGGGTCTCCTACGAGCAGTACTTC CASSGTGVSYEQYF
TRBJ2-1 . TRBV5-1 13 . TGCGCCAGCAGCTTGGGGAAGGGGAATGAGCAGTTCTTC CASSLGKGNEQFF
TRBJ1-5 . TRBV4-1 17 TRBD1 TGCGCCAGCAGCCAACCTATCGGGACAGCTAGCAATCAGCCCCAGCATTTT CASSQPIGTASNQPQHF